This T cell receptor (beta chain) was identified during a study of cytomegalovirus exposure and HLA in healthy donors (dated by TCRdb to 2016 to 2017). Regarding the complete study: According to an earlier analysis of 587 of the donors, some 180 million T cells yielded roughly 110 million unique TCR beta sequences and about 300 Gb of sequence data. About 280 gigabases of sequencing data and 70 million to 100 million unique TCR sequences were included in an early release covering 500 to 750 HLA-typed donors. The genetic ancestry cluster associated with self-reported Caucasian donors included 81% of the approximately 410 genotyped donors. The aim of the study was to test whether cataloging public T cell receptors could identify signatures of past pathogen exposure. The study used immunosequencing to profile the T cell repertoires of several hundred subjects and linked those repertoires to cytomegalovirus serostatus. In addition to the first cohort of 666 subjects, a separate validation cohort of 120 different subjects was used. High-throughput TCR immunosequencing, statistical association of individual TCRs with disease status, and machine learning were combined to predict cytomegalovirus infection status. In a later analysis, previously published TCR beta repertoires from several hundred donors were re-analyzed and high-resolution HLA genotyping was added so that TCR occurrence patterns could be studied. The later analysis used no new phenotypic data to find candidate immune exposures, relying instead on TCR beta sequences and their occurrence across donors. To decide whether each TCR beta V gene segment behaved as functional or pseudogenic, an earlier analysis of 587 of the donors relied on high-throughput TCR beta sequencing. Donor age, sex, ethnicity and CMV serostatus were collected together with the repertoire data. Genome-wide SNP genotypes for about 65% of the 666 donors were used in a later genetic analysis, which treated that subset as a discovery cohort. All discovery cohort repertoires had been generated on a single sequencing platform. Class I and class II HLA loci were covered by the typing at four-digit resolution. The number of typed donors differed by locus: about 620-630 for A, B, C, DRB1 and DQB1; some 540 for DQA1; 606 for DPA1; and 400 to 480 for DPB1. Because of strong linkage in the cohort, five DR-DQ haplotypes were treated as single units for association and clustering. Across some 400 genotyped donors of the cohort, an average of roughly 230,000 unique TCR beta nucleotide sequences per donor were sequenced, and 15% to 20% of those sequences were non-productive. Overall results and qualifications from the work: Compared with the roughly 720-donor mean, donors in an Asian-associated ancestry cluster had fewer N-insertions in productive TCRs, according to a later genetic analysis. The study gave a list of roughly 150 TCR beta chains associated with cytomegalovirus. In this cohort, only TCR beta chains were sequenced, and detectable features were limited by the absence of alpha or paired-chain data. Compared with equally common non-associated chains, HLA-associated TCR beta chains in a later analysis were more clonally expanded and had lower generation probabilities. Because the 87-base-pair reads could not distinguish some IMGT-functional V segments, including TRBV6-2 and TRBV6-3, those segments were excluded. The earlier analysis of 587 of the donors excluded some 16 rarely observed V segments, including chromosome 9 orphons, because counts were too low. A further reported finding was that TCR beta sequences accurately predicted the HLA-A and HLA-B alleles for most subjects in the first cohort. The authors suggested that the approach could potentially be generalized to other disease states and immunological phenotypes. Correlated functional status among segregating V segments might be attributable to linkage disequilibrium, but an unknown experimental factor could not be ruled out. A later analysis reported that several top co-occurrence clusters appeared linked to parvovirus B19, influenza, CMV and Epstein-Barr virus. The classifier was reported to diagnose cytomegalovirus status with high specificity and sensitivity in both the original cohort and the validation cohort. Because HLA typing was missing for some donors at each locus, association tests included only the typed subset. A cluster of highly shared sequence variants was judged likely to represent a technical artifact of the sequencing pipeline. In vitro tests confirmed that a few of the cytomegalovirus-associated TCR beta chains recognize cytomegalovirus antigens. At a false discovery rate of 0.05, a later analysis linked about 17,000 TCR beta sequences to specific HLA alleles. An association between a missense DCLRE1C variant and V-gene and J-gene trimming of TCR beta chains was found in a later genetic analysis and replicated in an independent cohort. According to a later analysis, most CMV-associated TCR beta chains appeared to be HLA-restricted, and the HLA associations seemed to be driven largely by CMV exposure. For the cohort, immune exposure information was limited to CMV serostatus. While some public TCRs were present in many individuals, most TCR sequences turned up only very rarely across donors. In a later analysis, TCR association rates were found to vary across HLA loci, with the most associated TCRs seen for DRB1 alleles and the fewest for HLA-C alleles. An earlier analysis of several hundred of the donors showed that most TCR beta V segments appeared in productive rearrangements either about 90% or about 30% of the time, which broadly matched IMGT annotations. Presence/absence analyses assumed roughly uniform sequencing depth across donors, an assumption that may not hold. Assigning TCR associations to individual alleles was difficult when HLA alleles, especially DR and DQ, strongly co-occurred.

The cohort comprised around 700 healthy bone marrow donors. At the time of sampling, all cohort members were nominally healthy, though unrecorded immune exposures were likely present. The donor was CMV seronegative and was included in the group of about 350 seronegative cohort members. Each donor provided a peripheral blood sample, and peripheral blood mononuclear cells were used for TCR beta sequencing. Genomic DNA was extracted from the blood cell samples with the Qiagen DNeasy Blood Extraction Kit. This clone was found a few times. No antigen is known for it. No much larger clone exists at a distance of one base, and base qualities are not known. The CDR3 measures 12 amino acids from cysteine to phenylalanine. Of all the DNA, just the CDR3 is kept, 36 bases in frame from base 1. Trimming at the junction amounts to 6 bases on V and 2 bases on J, and the germline ends lie 8 bases apart. CDR1 and CDR2, looked up from the germline V gene, are SGHAT and FQNNGV.

Libraries were prepared through the immunoSEQ multiplex PCR assay. For the multiplex PCR, a mixture combining 60 forward primers for TCR Vbeta segments and 13 reverse primers for TCR Jbeta segments was used. The CDR3 region of rearranged TCR beta genes was amplified from genomic DNA by a multiplex PCR assay. The amplified TCR beta libraries were sequenced on the Illumina HiSeq System as 87-base-pair reads. Per the original workflow: A later analysis counted about 82 million unique TCR beta chains across the approximately 700 repertoires, and around 9.9 million of these chains were shared by at least two donors. Raw reads were error-corrected and collapsed into unique sequences with a nearest-neighbor algorithm that merged closely related sequences to remove PCR and sequencing errors. To assign V, D and J gene segments, CDR3 sequences were aligned to IMGT reference sequences. For a sequence to be retained, at least a six-nucleotide match to both a V gene segment and a J gene segment was required. Rearrangements were classified as productive when the CDR3 lacked stop codons and remained in frame with V and J, and all other rearrangements were classified as non-productive. Following IMGT convention, CDR3 was defined as the stretch from the second conserved V-encoded cysteine up to the conserved J-encoded phenylalanine. The earlier analysis of around 640 of the donors excluded sequences that lacked an unambiguous match to a single V gene segment. In an earlier analysis of 587 of the donors, a V segment was called functional when productive rearrangements were above 56.7%, and segregating when the standard deviation between donors exceeded 5%. A statistical classification framework was developed to diagnose cytomegalovirus status using the catalog of TCR beta chain sequences. A later analysis assigned V and J genes by comparing TCR nucleotide sequences with IMGT/GENE-DB human TR gene sequences. The TCRdist pipeline was used in a later analysis to assign CDR3 sequences and most-parsimonious VDJ recombination scenarios. In a later analysis, every TCR beta chain was defined by the combination of its CDR3 amino acid sequence and its V-gene family, and reads without a unique V-gene family were dropped. To address suspected cross-contamination and a sequencing artifact, a later analysis removed around 600 highly shared, low-generation-probability nucleotide sequences. In a later analysis, a clonal expansion index for each public chain was calculated from normalized within-repertoire ranks of inferred template counts. In a later analysis, generation probabilities were computed with a VDJ recombination model fitted to out-of-frame rearrangements, and the resulting probabilities were checked against IGoR. A later analysis scored TCR-TCR, TCR-HLA and TCR-CMV co-occurrence with hypergeometric tests, applying a repertoire-size bias correction to TCR pairs. To estimate false discovery rates, a later analysis permuted the HLA or CMV assignments 20 times. In a later analysis, co-occurring TCRs were grouped using DBSCAN, and TCRdist sequence similarity was added for clustering within HLA-allele-positive subsets. Co-occurrence clustering excluded repertoires with fewer than 30,000 or more than 120,000 public chains, plus five with anomalous nucleotide sharing. The immuneACCESS repertoire file appears here via TCRdb, limited to in-frame rearrangements. These files lack a portion of the clones; in checked studies, under half of the deficit traces to unresolved V genes, and the cause of the others is not known. D and trimming come from the DNA, and the V and J calls and clone size come from that table. The sample yields approximately 150,000 clones; around 75% were counted once. The ten largest make up approximately 1.8% of the sample.

Sequencing was done on a sample of PBMCs. In this chain, TRBV11-2 is recombined with TRBJ2-7, with the D gene call left open. The sequence derives from a woman aged 18-29 years in good health and CMV-seronegative. The DNA reads as follows: TGTGCCAGCAGAGGCGGTGCCTACGAGCAGTACTTC. It is translated as CASRGGAYEQYF.